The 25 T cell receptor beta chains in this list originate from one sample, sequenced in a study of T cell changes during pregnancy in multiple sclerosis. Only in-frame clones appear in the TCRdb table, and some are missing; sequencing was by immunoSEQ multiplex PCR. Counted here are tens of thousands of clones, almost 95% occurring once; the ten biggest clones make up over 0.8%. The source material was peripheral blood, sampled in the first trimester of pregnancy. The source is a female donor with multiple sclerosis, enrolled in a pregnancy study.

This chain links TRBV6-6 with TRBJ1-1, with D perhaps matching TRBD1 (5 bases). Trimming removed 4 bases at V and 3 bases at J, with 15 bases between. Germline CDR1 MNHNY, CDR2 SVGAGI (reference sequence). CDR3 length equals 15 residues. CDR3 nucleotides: TGTGCCAGCAGTTTACCCGGGGGGTCGCACACTGAAGCTTTCTTT. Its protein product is CASSLPGGSHTEAFF.

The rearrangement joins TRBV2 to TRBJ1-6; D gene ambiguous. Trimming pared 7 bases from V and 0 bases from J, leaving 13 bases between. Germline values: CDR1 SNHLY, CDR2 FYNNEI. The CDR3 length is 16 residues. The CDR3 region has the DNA TGTGCCAGCACGGTGTGGGCAAGCTCCTATAATTCACCCCTCCACTTT. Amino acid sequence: CASTVWASSYNSPLHF.

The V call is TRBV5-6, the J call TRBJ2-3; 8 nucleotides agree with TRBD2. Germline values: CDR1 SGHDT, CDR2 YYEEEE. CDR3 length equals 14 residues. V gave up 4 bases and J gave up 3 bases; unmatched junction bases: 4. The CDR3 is CASSAGGATDTQYF. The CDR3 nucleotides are TGTGCCAGCAGCGCCGGGGGGGCAACAGATACGCAGTATTTT.

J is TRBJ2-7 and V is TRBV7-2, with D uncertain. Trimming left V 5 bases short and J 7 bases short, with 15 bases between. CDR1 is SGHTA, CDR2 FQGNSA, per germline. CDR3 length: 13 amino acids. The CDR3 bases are TGTGCCAGCAGCCCACCTACCGGGTGGGAGCAGTACTTC. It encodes CASSPPTGWEQYF.

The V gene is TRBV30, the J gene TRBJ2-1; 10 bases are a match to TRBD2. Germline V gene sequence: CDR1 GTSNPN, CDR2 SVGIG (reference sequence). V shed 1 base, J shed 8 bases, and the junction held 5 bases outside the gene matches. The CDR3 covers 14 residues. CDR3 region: CAWSESGGGYEQFF. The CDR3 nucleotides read TGTGCCTGGAGTGAGAGCGGGGGGGGTTATGAGCAGTTCTTC.

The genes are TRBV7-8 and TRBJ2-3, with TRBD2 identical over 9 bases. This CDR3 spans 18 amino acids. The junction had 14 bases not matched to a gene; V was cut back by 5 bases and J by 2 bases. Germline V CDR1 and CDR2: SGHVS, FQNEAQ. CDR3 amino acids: CASSPSVPSGVYTDTQYF. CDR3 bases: TGTGCCAGCAGCCCAAGTGTCCCTAGCGGGGTATACACAGATACGCAGTATTTT.

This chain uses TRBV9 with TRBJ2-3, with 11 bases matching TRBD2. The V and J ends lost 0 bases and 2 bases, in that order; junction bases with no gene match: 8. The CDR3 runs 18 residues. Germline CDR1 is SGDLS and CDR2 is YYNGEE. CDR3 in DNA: TGTGCCAGCAGCGTAGGAGGGTCTAGCGGGGGGACCACAGATACGCAGTATTTT. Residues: CASSVGGSSGGTTDTQYF.

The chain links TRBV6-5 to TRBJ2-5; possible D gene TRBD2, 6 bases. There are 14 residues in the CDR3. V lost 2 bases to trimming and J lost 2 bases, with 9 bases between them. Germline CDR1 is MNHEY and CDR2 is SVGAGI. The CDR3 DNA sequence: TGTGCCAGCAGTTACCAAAGCGGGCAAGAGACCCAGTACTTC. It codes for CASSYQSGQETQYF.

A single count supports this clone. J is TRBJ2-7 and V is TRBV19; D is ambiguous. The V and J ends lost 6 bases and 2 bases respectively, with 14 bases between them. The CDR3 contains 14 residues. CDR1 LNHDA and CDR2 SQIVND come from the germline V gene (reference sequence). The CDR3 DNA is TGTGCCAGTAGAGACAACAAGATCACCTACGAGCAGTACTTC. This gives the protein CASRDNKITYEQYF. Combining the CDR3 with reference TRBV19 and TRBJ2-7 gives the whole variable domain DGGITQSPKYLFRKEGQNVTLSCEQNLNHDAMYWYRQDPGQGLRLIYYSQIVNDFQKGDIAEGYSVSREKKESFPLTVTSAQKNPTAFYLCASRDNKITYEQYFGPGTRLTVT.

The CDR3 is CASSDGKDSNQPQHF. CDR3 coding DNA: TGTGCCAGCAGCGACGGGAAGGATAGCAATCAGCCCCAGCATTTT. The V and J genes are TRBV9 and TRBJ1-5, with D uncertain. Germline CDR1 SGDLS, CDR2 YYNGEE. There are 15 residues in the CDR3. V gave up 3 bases and J gave up 0 bases, with 10 bases separating them.

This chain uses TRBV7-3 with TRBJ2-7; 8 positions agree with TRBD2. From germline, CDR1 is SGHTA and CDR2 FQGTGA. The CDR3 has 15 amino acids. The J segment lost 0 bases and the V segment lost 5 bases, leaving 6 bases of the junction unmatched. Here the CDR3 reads CASSPGRGVSYEQYF. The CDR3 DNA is TGTGCCAGCAGCCCCGGGCGGGGGGTCTCCTACGAGCAGTACTTC. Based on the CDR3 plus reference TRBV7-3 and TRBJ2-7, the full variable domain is GAGVSQTPSNKVTEKGKYVELRCDPISGHTALYWYRQSLGQGPEFLIYFQGTGAADDSGLPNDRFFAVRPEGSVSTLKIQRTERGDSAVYLCASSPGRGVSYEQYFGPGTRLTVT.

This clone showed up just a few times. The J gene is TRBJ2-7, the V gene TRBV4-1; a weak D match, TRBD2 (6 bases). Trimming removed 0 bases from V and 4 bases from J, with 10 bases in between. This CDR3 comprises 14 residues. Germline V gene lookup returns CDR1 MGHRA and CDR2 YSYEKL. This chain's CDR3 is CASSQDSGVYEQYF. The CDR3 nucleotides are TGCGCCAGCAGCCAAGATTCGGGGGTGTACGAGCAGTACTTC.

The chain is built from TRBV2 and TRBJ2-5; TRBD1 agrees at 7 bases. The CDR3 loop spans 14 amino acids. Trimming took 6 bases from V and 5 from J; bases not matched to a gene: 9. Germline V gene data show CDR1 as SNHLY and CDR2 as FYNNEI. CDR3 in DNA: TGTGCCAGCAGAGCCCAGACAGGGCCGGAGACCCAGTACTTC. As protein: CASRAQTGPETQYF.

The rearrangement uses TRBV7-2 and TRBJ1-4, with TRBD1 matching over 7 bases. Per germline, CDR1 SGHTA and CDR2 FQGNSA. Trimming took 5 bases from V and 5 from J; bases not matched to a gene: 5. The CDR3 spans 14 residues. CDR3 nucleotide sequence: TGTGCCAGCAGCCCTGGACAGGAGAATGAAAAACTGTTTTTT. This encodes CASSPGQENEKLFF.

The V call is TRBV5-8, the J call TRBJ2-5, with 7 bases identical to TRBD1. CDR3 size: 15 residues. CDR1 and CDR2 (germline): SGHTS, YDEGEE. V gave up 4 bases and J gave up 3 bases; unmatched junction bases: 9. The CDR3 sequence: CASSISGQGEETQYF. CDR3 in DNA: TGTGCCAGCAGCATCTCCGGTCAGGGGGAAGAGACCCAGTACTTC.

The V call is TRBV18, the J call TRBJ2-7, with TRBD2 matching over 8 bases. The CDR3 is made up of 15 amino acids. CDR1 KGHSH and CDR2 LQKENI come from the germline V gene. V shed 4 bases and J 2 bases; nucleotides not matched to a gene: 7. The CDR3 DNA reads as TGTGCCAGCTCACTACGACGGGAGGGTCCCTACGAGCAGTACTTC. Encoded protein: CASSLRREGPYEQYF. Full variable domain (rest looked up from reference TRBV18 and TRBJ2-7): NAGVMQNPRHLVRRRGQEARLRCSPMKGHSHVYWYRQLPEEGLKFMVYLQKENIIDESGMPKERFSAEFPKEGPSILRIQQVVRGDSAAYFCASSLRREGPYEQYFGPGTRLTVT.

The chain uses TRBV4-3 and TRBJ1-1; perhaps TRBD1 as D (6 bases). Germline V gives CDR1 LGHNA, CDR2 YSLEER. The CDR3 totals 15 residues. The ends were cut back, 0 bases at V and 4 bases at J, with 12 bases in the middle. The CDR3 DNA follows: TGCGCCAGCAGCCAAGACTGGGGGGGGGCCACTGAAGCTTTCTTT. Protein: CASSQDWGGATEAFF.

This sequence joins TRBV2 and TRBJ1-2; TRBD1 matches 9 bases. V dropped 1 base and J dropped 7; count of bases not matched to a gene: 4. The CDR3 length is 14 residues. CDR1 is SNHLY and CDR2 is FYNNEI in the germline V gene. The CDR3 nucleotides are TGTGCCAGCAGTGAAGGGACAGGGGTTCGTGGCTACACCTTC. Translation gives CASSEGTGVRGYTF.

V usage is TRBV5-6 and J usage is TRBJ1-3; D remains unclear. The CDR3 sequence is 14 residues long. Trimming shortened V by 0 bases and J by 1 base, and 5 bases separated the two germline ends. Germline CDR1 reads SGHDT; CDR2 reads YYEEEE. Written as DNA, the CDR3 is TGTGCCAGCAGCTTGGGCGCTTCTGGAAACACCATATATTTT. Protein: CASSLGASGNTIYF.

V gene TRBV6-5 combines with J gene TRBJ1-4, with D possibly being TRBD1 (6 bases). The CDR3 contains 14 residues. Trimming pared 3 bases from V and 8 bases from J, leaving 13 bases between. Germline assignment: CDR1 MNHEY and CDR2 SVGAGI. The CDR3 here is CASSYGRGSEKLFF. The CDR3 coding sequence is TGTGCCAGCAGTTATGGCAGGGGTAGCGAAAAACTGTTTTTT.

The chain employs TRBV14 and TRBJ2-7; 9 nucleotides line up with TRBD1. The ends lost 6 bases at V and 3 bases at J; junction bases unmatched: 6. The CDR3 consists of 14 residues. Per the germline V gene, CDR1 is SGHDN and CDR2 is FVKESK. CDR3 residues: CASRGQGPRYEQYF. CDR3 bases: TGTGCCAGCAGGGGACAGGGCCCTCGCTACGAGCAGTACTTC.

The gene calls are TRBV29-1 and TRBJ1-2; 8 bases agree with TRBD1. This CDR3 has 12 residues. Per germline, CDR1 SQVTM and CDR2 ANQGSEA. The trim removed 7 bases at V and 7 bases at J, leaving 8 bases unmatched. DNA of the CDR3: TGCAGCGGCGTAGACAGGGGTGGTGGCTACACCTTC. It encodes CSGVDRGGGYTF.

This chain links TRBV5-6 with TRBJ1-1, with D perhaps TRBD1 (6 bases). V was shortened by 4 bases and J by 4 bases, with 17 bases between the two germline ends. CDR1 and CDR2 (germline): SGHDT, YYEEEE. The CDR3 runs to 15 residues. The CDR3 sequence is CASSAAGAGGTEAFF. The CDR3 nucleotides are TGTGCCAGCAGCGCGGCAGGGGCGGGTGGCACTGAAGCTTTCTTT.

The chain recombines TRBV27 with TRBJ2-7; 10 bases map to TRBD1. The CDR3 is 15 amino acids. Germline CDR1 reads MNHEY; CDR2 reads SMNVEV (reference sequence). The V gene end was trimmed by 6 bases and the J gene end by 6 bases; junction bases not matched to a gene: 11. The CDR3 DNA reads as TGTGCCAGCAGCTTACCGGGACAGGGGATGAGCGAGCAGTACTTC. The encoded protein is CASSLPGQGMSEQYF.

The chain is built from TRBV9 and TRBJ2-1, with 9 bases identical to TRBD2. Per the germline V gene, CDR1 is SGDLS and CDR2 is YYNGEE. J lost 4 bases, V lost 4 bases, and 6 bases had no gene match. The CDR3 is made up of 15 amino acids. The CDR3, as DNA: TGTGCCAGCAGCCCGAGCGGGGGGCCTTACAATGAGCAGTTCTTC. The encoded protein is CASSPSGGPYNEQFF.